This passage covers 16 T cell receptor beta chains from one sample sequenced in a study of T cells in Graves' hyperthyroidism and ophthalmopathy. The source material, RNA transcripts, was used to amplify TCR beta CDR3 regions. RT-PCR in the first round (using the HTBI primer set) targeted the TCR CDR3. MiXCR, run by TCRdb on the multiplex PCR reads, gives a single entry per CDR3 protein. This sample has around 400,000 distinct CDR3 sequences, with 25% found just once. The sequencing sample was made of blood. These receptors all come from a man aged 45-65 years with Graves' hyperthyroidism.

The chain recombines TRBV6-1 with TRBJ2-7, with D possibly TRBD1 on 7 matching bases. The CDR3 sequence is 13 residues long. Trimming left V 3 bases short and J 5 bases short, with 11 bases between. Per germline, CDR1 MNHNS and CDR2 SASEGT. CDR3 residues: CASSDRGVHEQYF. Here the CDR3 DNA reads TGTGCCAGCAGTGACAGGGGGGTCCACGAGCAGTACTTC.

This clonotype showed up just a few times. This rearrangement joins TRBV20-1 to TRBJ2-1; possibly TRBD1 or TRBD2 for D (5 bases each). Germline assignment: CDR1 DFQATT and CDR2 SNEGSKA (reference sequence). This CDR3 is built from 13 residues. Trimming stripped 6 bases from V and 9 bases from J, with 18 bases between. The CDR3 sequence is CSAEGKEEGEQFF. The DNA of the CDR3 is TGCAGTGCCGAGGGGAAAGAGGAAGGTGAGCAGTTCTTC.

The sample holds a few counts of this clonotype. CDR3 residues: CSVDPRSTGELFF. The CDR3, as DNA: TGCAGCGTTGACCCAAGAAGCACCGGGGAGCTGTTTTTT. This chain links TRBV29-1 with TRBJ2-2; D uncertain. Germline V gives CDR1 SQVTM, CDR2 ANQGSEA. Trimming left V 3 bases short and J 4 bases short, with 9 bases between. This CDR3 has 13 amino acids.

This clonotype came up once. The genes are TRBV12-5 and TRBJ2-1, with 8 nucleotides matching TRBD2. This CDR3 comprises 17 residues. CDR1 and CDR2 from the germline V gene are LGHNT and FRNRAP. V was clipped by 3 bases and J by 4 bases; unmatched bases: 11. The CDR3 region is CASGFEGSSGKYNEQFF. For the CDR3, the DNA is TGTGCTAGTGGTTTTGAGGGGAGTAGCGGGAAATACAATGAGCAGTTCTTC.

The chain uses TRBV20-1 and TRBJ2-7, with TRBD2 matching over 10 bases. The CDR3 runs to 15 residues. V shed 6 bases and J 4 bases; nucleotides not matched to a gene: 12. The germline gives CDR1 DFQATT, CDR2 SNEGSKA (reference sequence). CDR3 DNA: TGCAGTGCGCCTGTACTAGCGGGGAGCGGTTACGAGCAGTACTTC. The encoded protein is CSAPVLAGSGYEQYF.

This clonotype was seen only a few times. This rearrangement joins TRBV3-1 to TRBJ2-7; D not resolved. V shed 0 bases and J shed 3 bases, with 6 bases lying between them. Germline CDR1 reads LGHDT; CDR2 reads YNNKEL (reference sequence). The CDR3 extends over 13 amino acids. For the CDR3, the DNA is TGTGCCAGCAGCCAAGATTACCACTACGAGCAGTACTTC. Translation gives CASSQDYHYEQYF.

This clonotype was seen more than once but under ten times. The chain has TRBV6-1 and TRBJ1-1; D unresolved. The germline V gene has CDR1 MNHNS and CDR2 SASEGT. CDR3 length equals 12 residues. V was pared by 5 bases and J by 4 bases, with 8 bases between. The chain's CDR3 is CASSRHGTEAFF. The CDR3 region has the DNA TGTGCCAGCAGTCGCCATGGCACTGAAGCTTTCTTT.

This clonotype was observed many times. The genes are TRBV5-1 and TRBJ2-7; D gene ambiguous. The CDR3 runs 13 residues. The germline CDR1 and CDR2 sequences are SGHRS and YFSETQ. Trimming removed 2 bases at V and 2 bases at J, with 8 bases between. Written as DNA, the CDR3 is TGCGCCAGCAGCTTTGGGGAAACCTACGAGCAGTACTTC. It is translated as CASSFGETYEQYF.

In this sample, this clonotype turned up many times. The chain carries TRBV18 and TRBJ2-7; D is uncertain. V was trimmed by 6 bases and J by 5 bases, leaving 14 bases between them. Per germline, CDR1 KGHSH and CDR2 LQKENI. CDR3 length: 13 residues. The CDR3 region is CASSVGDFDEQYF. DNA of the CDR3: TGTGCCAGCTCGGTTGGTGACTTCGACGAGCAGTACTTC.

Concerning this clonotype itself: No conserved phenylalanine or tryptophan ends this CDR3, so it is likely a read error. This rearrangement joins TRBV10-3 to TRBJ1-1; D is uncertain. The CDR3 totals 13 residues. V was clipped by 4 bases and J by 2 bases, with 8 bases between them. Germline V gene lookup returns CDR1 ENHRY and CDR2 SYGVKD. CDR3 in DNA: TGTGCCATCAGTGCCGGGAGAAACACTGAAGCTTTCTCT. Protein product: CAISAGRNTEAFS.

J is TRBJ1-5 and V is TRBV28; no definite D call. CDR3 length equals 12 residues. V was shortened by 8 bases and J by 3 bases, with 8 bases between the two germline ends. The V gene's germline CDR1 is MDHEN and CDR2 SYDVKM. The chain's CDR3 is CASETVNQPQHF. CDR3 nucleotides: TGTGCCAGCGAGACGGTCAATCAGCCCCAGCATTTT. Combining the CDR3 with reference TRBV28 and TRBJ1-5 gives the whole variable domain DVKVTQSSRYLVKRTGEKVFLECVQDMDHENMFWYRQDPGLGLRLIYFSYDVKMKEKGDIPEGYSVSREKKERFSLILESASTNQTSMYLCASETVNQPQHFGDGTRLSIL.

This clonotype was observed a handful of times. V usage is TRBV3-1 and J usage is TRBJ1-2, with D maybe TRBD1 (6 bases). The CDR3 has 16 amino acids. CDR1 is LGHDT and CDR2 is YNNKEL in the germline V gene (reference sequence). V was clipped by 0 bases and J by 8 bases, with 19 bases between them. CDR3 sequence: CASSQEGAGSGRGYTF. CDR3 in DNA: TGTGCCAGCAGCCAAGAGGGGGCGGGCTCCGGTCGGGGCTACACCTTC.

The rearrangement links TRBV5-1 to TRBJ2-1; 8 nucleotides align to TRBD2. This CDR3 comprises 14 residues. Germline V CDR1 and CDR2: SGHRS, YFSETQ. The J segment lost 8 bases and the V segment lost 4 bases, leaving 8 bases of the junction unmatched. The CDR3 reads CASSDGRAWYEQFF. CDR3 DNA: TGCGCCAGCAGCGACGGGAGGGCCTGGTATGAGCAGTTCTTC.

This chain links TRBV5-4 with TRBJ2-3; 12 bases are a match to TRBD2. Losses at the gene ends were 1 base for V and 6 bases for J; bases not matched to a gene: 6. CDR1 and CDR2 (germline): SGHNT, YYREEE (reference sequence). The CDR3 totals 16 residues. The DNA of the CDR3 is TGTGCCAGCAGCTTGCCTAGCGGGAGGGTTGGCGATACGCAGTATTTT. It yields the protein CASSLPSGRVGDTQYF.

This clonotype has just a few counts. V and J are TRBV20-1 and TRBJ2-3, with 13 bases aligning to TRBD2. Germline CDR1 DFQATT, CDR2 SNEGSKA (reference sequence). The CDR3 runs to 19 residues. V lost 1 base and J lost 0; bases outside the gene matches: 10. The CDR3 sequence is CSARAPGLAGISSTDTQYF. For the CDR3, the DNA is TGCAGTGCTAGAGCCCCGGGACTAGCGGGGATTTCTAGCACAGATACGCAGTATTTT.

This clonotype was recorded a few times. The chain combines TRBV6-1 with TRBJ1-5; D not resolved. Germline CDR1 MNHNS, CDR2 SASEGT. V dropped 2 bases and J dropped 1 base, with 12 bases sitting between them. CDR3 size: 16 residues. The CDR3 DNA follows: TGTGCCAGCAGTGAAATCTCGGTAGGGAGCAATCAGCCCCAGCATTTT. It specifies CASSEISVGSNQPQHF.